This T cell receptor beta chain stems from a study of cytomegalovirus exposure and HLA in healthy donors. Study-level information: Earlier, some 180 million T cells were analyzed, and 90 million to 120 million unique TCR beta sequences were found among them. Among the 398 genotyped donors, less than 85% were placed in the Caucasian-associated ancestry cluster. Whole-study findings and limits: Serostatus for CMV was the only available immune exposure information.

In regard to this clone: Its matching antigen is unknown.

From germline, CDR1 is GTSNPN and CDR2 SVGIG (reference sequence). V lost 0 bases to trimming and J lost 2 bases, with 13 bases between them. CDR3 length: 16 amino acids. The PCR made use of 60 Vbeta and 13 Jbeta primers. The method was immunoSEQ multiplex PCR; TCRdb's version includes in-frame clones alone and lacks a portion of them. In the table there are under 200,000 clones, 75% to 85% of which are singletons. The clonotype was recovered from a young woman in good health and CMV-seropositive. The sequenced material came from PBMCs. The J gene is TRBJ1-4, the V gene TRBV30; the D gene is possibly TRBD1 (6 bases). The CDR3 DNA reads TGTGCCTGGAGTGTTATAGGGGGTGCCACTAATGAAAAACTGTTTTTT. This encodes CAWSVIGGATNEKLFF. Together with reference TRBV30 and TRBJ1-4, the CDR3 gives the full variable domain: SQTIHQWPATLVQPVGSPLSLECTVEGTSNPNLYWYRQAAGRGLQLLFYSVGIGQISSEVPQNLSASRPQDRQFILSSKKLLLSDSGFYLCAWSVIGGATNEKLFFGSGTQLSVL.